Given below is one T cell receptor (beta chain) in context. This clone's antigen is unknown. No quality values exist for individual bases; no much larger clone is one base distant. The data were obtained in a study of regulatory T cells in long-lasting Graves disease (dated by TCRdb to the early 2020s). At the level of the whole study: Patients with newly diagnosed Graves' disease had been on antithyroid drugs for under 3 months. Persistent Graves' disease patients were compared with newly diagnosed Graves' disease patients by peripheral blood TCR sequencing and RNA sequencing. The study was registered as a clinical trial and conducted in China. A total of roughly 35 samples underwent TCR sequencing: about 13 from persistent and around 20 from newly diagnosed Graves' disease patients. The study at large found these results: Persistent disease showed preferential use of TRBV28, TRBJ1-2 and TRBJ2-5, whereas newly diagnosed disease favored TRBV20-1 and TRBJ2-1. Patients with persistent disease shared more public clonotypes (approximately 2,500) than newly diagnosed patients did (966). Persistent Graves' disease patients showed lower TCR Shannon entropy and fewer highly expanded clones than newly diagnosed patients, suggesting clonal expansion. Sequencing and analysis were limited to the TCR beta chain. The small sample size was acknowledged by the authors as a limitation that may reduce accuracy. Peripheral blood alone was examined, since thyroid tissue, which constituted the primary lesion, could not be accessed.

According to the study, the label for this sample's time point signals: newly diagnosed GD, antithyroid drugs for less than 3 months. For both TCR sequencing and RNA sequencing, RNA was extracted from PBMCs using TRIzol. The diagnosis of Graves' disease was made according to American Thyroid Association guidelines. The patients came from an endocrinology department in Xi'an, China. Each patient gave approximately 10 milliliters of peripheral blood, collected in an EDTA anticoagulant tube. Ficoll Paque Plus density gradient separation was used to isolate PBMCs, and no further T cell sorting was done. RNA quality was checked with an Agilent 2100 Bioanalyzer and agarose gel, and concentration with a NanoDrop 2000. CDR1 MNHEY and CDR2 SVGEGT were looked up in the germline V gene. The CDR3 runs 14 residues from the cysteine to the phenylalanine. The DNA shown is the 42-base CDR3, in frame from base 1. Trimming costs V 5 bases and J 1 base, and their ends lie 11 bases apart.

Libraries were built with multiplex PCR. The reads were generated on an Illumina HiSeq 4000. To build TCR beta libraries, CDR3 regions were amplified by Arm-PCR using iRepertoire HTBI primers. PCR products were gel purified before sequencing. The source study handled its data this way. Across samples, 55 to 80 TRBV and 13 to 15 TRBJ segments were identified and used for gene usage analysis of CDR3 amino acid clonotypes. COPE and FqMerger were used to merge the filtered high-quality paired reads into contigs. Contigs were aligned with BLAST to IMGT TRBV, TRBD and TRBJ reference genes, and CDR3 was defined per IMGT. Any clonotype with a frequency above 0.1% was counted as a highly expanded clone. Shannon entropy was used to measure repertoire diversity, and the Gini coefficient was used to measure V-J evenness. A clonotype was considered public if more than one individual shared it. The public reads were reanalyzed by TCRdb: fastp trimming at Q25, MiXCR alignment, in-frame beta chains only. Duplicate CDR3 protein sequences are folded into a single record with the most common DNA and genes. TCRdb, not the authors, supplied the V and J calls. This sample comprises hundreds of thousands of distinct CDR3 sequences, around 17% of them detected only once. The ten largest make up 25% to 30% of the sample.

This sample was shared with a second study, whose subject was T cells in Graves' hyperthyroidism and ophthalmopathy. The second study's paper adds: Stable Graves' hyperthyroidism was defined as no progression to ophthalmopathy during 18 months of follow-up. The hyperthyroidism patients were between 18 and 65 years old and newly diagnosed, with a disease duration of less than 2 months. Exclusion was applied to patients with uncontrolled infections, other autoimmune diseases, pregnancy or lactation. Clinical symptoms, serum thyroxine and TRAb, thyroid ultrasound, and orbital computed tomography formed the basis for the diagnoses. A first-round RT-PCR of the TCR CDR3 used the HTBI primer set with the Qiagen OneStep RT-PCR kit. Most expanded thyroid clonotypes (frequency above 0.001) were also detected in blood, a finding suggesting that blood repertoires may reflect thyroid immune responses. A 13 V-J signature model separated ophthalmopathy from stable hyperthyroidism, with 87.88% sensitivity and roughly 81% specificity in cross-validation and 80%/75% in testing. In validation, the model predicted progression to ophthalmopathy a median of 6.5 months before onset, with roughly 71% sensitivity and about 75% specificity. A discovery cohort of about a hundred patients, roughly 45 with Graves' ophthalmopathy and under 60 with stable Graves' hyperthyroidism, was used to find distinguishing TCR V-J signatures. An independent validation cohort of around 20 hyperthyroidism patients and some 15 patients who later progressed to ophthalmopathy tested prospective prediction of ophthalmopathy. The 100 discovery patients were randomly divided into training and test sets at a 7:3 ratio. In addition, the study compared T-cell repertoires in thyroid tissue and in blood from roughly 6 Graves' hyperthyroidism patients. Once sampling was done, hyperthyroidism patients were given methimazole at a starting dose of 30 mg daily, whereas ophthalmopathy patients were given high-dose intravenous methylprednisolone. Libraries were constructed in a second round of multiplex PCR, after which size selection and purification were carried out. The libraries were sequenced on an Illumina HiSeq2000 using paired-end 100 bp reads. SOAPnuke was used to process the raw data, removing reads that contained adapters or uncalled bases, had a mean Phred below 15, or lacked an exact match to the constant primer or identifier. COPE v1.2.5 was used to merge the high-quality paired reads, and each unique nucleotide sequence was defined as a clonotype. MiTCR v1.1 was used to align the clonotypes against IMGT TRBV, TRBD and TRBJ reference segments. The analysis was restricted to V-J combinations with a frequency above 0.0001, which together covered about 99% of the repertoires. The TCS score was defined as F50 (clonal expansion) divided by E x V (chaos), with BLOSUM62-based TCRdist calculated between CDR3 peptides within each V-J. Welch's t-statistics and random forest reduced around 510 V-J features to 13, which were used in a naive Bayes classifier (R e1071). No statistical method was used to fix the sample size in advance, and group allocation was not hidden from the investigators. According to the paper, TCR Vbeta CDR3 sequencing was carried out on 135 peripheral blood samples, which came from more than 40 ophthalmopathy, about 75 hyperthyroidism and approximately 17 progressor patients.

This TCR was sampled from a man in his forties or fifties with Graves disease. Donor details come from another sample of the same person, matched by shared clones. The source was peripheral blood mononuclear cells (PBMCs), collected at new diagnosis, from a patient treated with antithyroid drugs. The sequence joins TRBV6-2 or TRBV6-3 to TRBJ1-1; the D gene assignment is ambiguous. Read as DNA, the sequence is TGTGCCAGCAGTGAAGAGGTTTGGAACACTGAAGCTTTCTTT. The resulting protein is CASSEEVWNTEAFF.